Below, 8 T cell receptor beta chains from the same sample are listed, as sequenced in a study of identical twins. MiXCR, applied by TCRdb to the 5' RACE reads, yields one record per CDR3 protein. The sample carries hundreds of thousands of distinct CDR3 sequences, 18% recorded once. These data also featured in a second study, about T cells expressing NK-cell markers.

The sample comprised PBMCs. The receptors originated from a woman between 18 and 30 years old in good health.

This clonotype was seen repeatedly, ten times or more. This chain uses TRBV12-3 or TRBV12-4 with TRBJ2-2; 7 nucleotides line up with TRBD1. This CDR3 contains 14 residues. After removal of 6 bases from V and 6 bases from J, the junction contained 7 bases not matched to a gene. DNA of the CDR3: TGTGCCAGCAGGGGACAGCCGGTGTCCGGGGAGCTGTTTTTT. It is translated as CASRGQPVSGELFF.

This clonotype came up many times. The chain carries TRBV6-2 or TRBV6-3 and TRBJ2-3; 7 positions agree with TRBD2. Losses at the gene ends were 6 bases for V and 2 bases for J; bases not matched to a gene: 2. The CDR3 length is 13 residues. Germline V CDR1 and CDR2: MNHEY, SVGEGT. CDR3 protein: CASSTSDTDTQYF. The CDR3 DNA reads as TGTGCCAGCAGCACTAGCGACACAGATACGCAGTATTTT.

This clonotype occurred a few times. J is TRBJ2-1 and V is TRBV5-1, with TRBD2 identical over 10 bases. Germline loops: CDR1 SGHRS, CDR2 YFSETQ. Losses at the gene ends were 4 bases for V and 7 bases for J; bases not matched to a gene: 11. This CDR3 comprises 16 residues. In DNA form, the CDR3 reads TGCGCCAGCAGCCCCCTTTCCAGCGGGGGGGATAATGAGCAGTTCTTC. This codes for CASSPLSSGGDNEQFF.

There are a few counts of this clonotype. The chain is built from TRBV12-3 or TRBV12-4 and TRBJ2-2, with 9 bases matching TRBD1. V lost 6 bases, J lost 6 bases, and 11 bases stayed unmatched. The CDR3 consists of 16 residues. The CDR3 nucleotides are TGTGCCAGCAGACTCACCGGGACAGGGTCCGCCGGGGAGCTGTTTTTT. Its translation: CASRLTGTGSAGELFF.

This clonotype was counted between two and nine times. In DNA, the CDR3 is TGTGCCAGCAGTTACTCCGGGACAGTAAATCAGCCCCAGCATTTT. Amino acids: CASSYSGTVNQPQHF. The chain recombines TRBV6-5 with TRBJ1-5; 7 bases line up with TRBD1. The CDR3 has 15 amino acids. V was pared by 0 bases and J by 4 bases, with 3 bases of the junction left unmatched. Germline CDR1 MNHEY, CDR2 SVGAGI.

Only a few counts were recorded for this clonotype. This chain joins TRBV15 and TRBJ1-1, with D hard to call. Germline V gene lookup returns CDR1 LNHNV and CDR2 YYDKDF (reference sequence). The CDR3 runs to 15 residues. V was clipped by 0 bases and J by 1 base, with 9 bases between them. The CDR3: CATSRDRIGNTEAFF. The CDR3 region has the DNA TGTGCCACCAGCAGAGATCGGATCGGGAACACTGAAGCTTTCTTT.

This chain links TRBV20-1 with TRBJ1-2; 7 bases match TRBD1. There are 12 residues in the CDR3. V was pared by 2 bases and J by 5 bases, with 2 bases of the junction left unmatched. The germline V gene has CDR1 DFQATT and CDR2 SNEGSKA (reference sequence). CDR3 nucleotide sequence: TGCAGTGCTAGATCGGGACAGTATGGCTACACCTTC. Translation gives CSARSGQYGYTF.

CDR3 DNA: TGCAACTGGAGGGTAGGGGAGACCCAGTACTTC. This translates into CNWRVGETQYF. The chain joins TRBV29-1 to TRBJ2-5; tentative D call: TRBD2 (6 bases). Germline V CDR1 and CDR2: SQVTM, ANQGSEA. The CDR3 consists of 11 residues.